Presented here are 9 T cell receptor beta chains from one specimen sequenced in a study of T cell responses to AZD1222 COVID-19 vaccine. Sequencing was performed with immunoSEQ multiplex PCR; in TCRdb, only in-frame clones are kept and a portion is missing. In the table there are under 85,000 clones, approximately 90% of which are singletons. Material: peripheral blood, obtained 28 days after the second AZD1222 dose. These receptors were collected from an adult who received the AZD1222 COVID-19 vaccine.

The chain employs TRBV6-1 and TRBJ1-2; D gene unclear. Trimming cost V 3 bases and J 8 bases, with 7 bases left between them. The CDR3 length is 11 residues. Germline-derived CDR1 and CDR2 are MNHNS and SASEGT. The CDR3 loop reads CASSDIGGYTF. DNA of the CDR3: TGTGCCAGCAGTGATATCGGCGGCTACACCTTC.

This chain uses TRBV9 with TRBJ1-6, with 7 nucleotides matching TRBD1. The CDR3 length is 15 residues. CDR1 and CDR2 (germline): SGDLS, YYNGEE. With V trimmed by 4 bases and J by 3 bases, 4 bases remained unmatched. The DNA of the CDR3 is TGTGCCAGCAGCAAGGGGGCCGACTATAATTCACCCCTCCACTTT. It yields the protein CASSKGADYNSPLHF.

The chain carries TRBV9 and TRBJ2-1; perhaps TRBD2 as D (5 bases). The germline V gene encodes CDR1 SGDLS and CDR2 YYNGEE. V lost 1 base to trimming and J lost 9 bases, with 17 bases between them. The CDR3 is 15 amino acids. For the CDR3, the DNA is TGTGCCAGCAGCGTACCGGGGAGTCTTGACACTGAGCAGTTCTTC. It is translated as CASSVPGSLDTEQFF.

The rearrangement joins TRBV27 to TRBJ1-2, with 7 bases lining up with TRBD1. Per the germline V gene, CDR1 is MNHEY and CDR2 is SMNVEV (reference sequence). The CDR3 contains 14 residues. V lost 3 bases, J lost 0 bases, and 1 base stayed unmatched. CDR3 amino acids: CASSLDRSNYGYTF. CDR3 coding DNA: TGTGCCAGCAGTTTGGACAGGTCTAACTATGGCTACACCTTC.

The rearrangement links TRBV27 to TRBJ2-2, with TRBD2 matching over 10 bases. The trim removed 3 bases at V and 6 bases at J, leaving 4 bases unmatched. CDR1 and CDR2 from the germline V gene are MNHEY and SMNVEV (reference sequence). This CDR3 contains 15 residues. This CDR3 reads CASSLKRGGPGELFF. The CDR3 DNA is TGTGCCAGCAGTTTGAAGCGGGGGGGGCCCGGGGAGCTGTTTTTT.

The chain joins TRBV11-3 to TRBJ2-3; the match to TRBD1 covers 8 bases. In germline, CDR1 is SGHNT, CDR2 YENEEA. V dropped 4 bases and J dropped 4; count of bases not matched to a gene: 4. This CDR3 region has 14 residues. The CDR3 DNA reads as TGTGCCAGCAGCTCGGACAGGGTGTCAGATACGCAGTATTTT. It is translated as CASSSDRVSDTQYF. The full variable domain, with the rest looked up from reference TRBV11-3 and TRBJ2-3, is EAGVVQSPRYKIIEKKQPVAFWCNPISGHNTLYWYLQNLGQGPELLIRYENEEAVDDSQLPKDRFSAERLKGVDSTLKIQPAELGDSAVYLCASSSDRVSDTQYFGPGTRLTVL.

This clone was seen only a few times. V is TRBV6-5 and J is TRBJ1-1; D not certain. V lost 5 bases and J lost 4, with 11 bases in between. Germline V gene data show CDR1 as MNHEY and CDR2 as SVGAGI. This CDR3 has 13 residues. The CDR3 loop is CASSPTRSTEAFF. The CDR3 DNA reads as TGTGCCAGCAGTCCAACCCGAAGCACTGAAGCTTTCTTT.

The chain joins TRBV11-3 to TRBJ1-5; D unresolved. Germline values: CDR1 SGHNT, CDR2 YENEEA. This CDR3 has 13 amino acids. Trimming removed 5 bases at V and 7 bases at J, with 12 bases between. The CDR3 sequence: CASSRSGGQPQHF. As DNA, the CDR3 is TGTGCCAGCAGCCGAAGTGGCGGGCAGCCCCAGCATTTT. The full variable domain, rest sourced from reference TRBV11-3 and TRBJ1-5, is EAGVVQSPRYKIIEKKQPVAFWCNPISGHNTLYWYLQNLGQGPELLIRYENEEAVDDSQLPKDRFSAERLKGVDSTLKIQPAELGDSAVYLCASSRSGGQPQHFGDGTRLSIL.

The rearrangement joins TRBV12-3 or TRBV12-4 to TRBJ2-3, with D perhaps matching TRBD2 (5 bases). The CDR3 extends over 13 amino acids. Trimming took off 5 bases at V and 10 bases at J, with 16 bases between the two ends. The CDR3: CASSPLSEGAQYF. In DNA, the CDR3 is TGTGCCAGCAGTCCACTAAGTGAGGGTGCGCAGTATTTT.